The 20 T cell receptor beta chains given below trace back to one sample, sequenced in a study of spatial heterogeneity in lung cancer. Time point denoted: sample taken at primary tumor resection. The authors sequenced whole RNA from tumor, nontumor lung or frozen PBMC without sorting. TCRdb redid the calling of the 5' RACE reads with MiXCR, one entry per CDR3 protein. Of about 80,000 distinct CDR3 sequences listed, about a fifth are singletons. The sample consisted of PBMCs, taken at surgery. These receptors were taken from a male donor with early-stage non-small cell lung cancer.

This chain joins TRBV5-1 and TRBJ1-1; TRBD1 is a possible D gene (6 bases). The CDR3 has 13 residues. Trimming cost V 4 bases and J 1 base, with 8 bases left between them. Germline lookup yields CDR1 SGHRS and CDR2 YFSETQ. CDR3: CASSPGANTEAFF. As DNA, the CDR3 is TGCGCCAGCAGCCCGGGGGCGAACACTGAAGCTTTCTTT.

The chain recombines TRBV10-3 with TRBJ2-7, with 8 bases fitting TRBD2. The CDR3 extends over 14 amino acids. The germline V gene encodes CDR1 ENHRY and CDR2 SYGVKD. V dropped 3 bases and J dropped 8; count of bases not matched to a gene: 9. The CDR3 here is CAISEGSGVGKQYF. The CDR3 DNA sequence: TGTGCCATCAGTGAAGGTAGCGGGGTGGGGAAGCAGTACTTC.

The rearrangement links TRBV12-3 or TRBV12-4 to TRBJ2-5, with D perhaps matching TRBD1 (6 bases). The CDR3 consists of 14 residues. Trimming left V 1 base short and J 5 bases short, with 11 bases between. CDR3: CASSLGPGEETQYF. The CDR3 DNA sequence: TGTGCCAGCAGTTTAGGGCCAGGGGAGGAGACCCAGTACTTC.

The chain carries TRBV5-5 and TRBJ2-7; tentatively, D is TRBD2 (6 bases). Looked up from germline, CDR1 is SGHKS and CDR2 is YYEKEE (reference sequence). The CDR3 has 14 residues. Between the trimmed V and J ends, which lost 2 bases and 2 bases, there was a span of 11 bases. CDR3 loop: CASSFGGAPYEQYF. In DNA, the CDR3 is TGTGCCAGCAGCTTCGGAGGGGCACCCTACGAGCAGTACTTC.

The V gene is TRBV5-6, the J gene TRBJ2-2; 12 positions agree with TRBD2. Trimming at V came to 2 bases and at J to 7 bases, leaving 9 bases not matched to a gene. CDR1 and CDR2 from the germline V gene are SGHDT and YYEEEE. This CDR3 contains 17 residues. Here the CDR3 reads CASSFRTSGALSGELFF. The DNA for the CDR3 is TGTGCCAGCAGCTTCCGGACTAGCGGGGCTTTGAGCGGGGAGCTGTTTTTT.

A few counts support this clonotype. The chain links TRBV5-1 to TRBJ1-4; D possibly corresponds to TRBD1 (5 bases). Germline-derived CDR1 and CDR2 are SGHRS and YFSETQ. V was trimmed by 1 base and J by 8 bases, leaving 15 bases between them. The CDR3 spans 15 residues. Written as DNA, the CDR3 is TGCGCCAGCAGCTTGACAGGAGCCGCGGAGGAAAAACTGTTTTTT. It is translated as CASSLTGAAEEKLFF. The full variable domain, its missing parts supplied by reference TRBV5-1 and TRBJ1-4, is KAGVTQTPRYLIKTRGQQVTLSCSPISGHRSVSWYQQTPGQGLQFLFEYFSETQRNKGNFPGRFSGRQFSNSRSEMNVSTLELGDSALYLCASSLTGAAEEKLFFGSGTQLSVL.

This clonotype appeared a single time. This chain joins TRBV10-1 and TRBJ2-2, with 7 bases aligning to TRBD2. Germline V gene data show CDR1 as WNHNN and CDR2 as SYGVQD (reference sequence). The J segment lost 4 bases and the V segment lost 3 bases, leaving 2 bases of the junction unmatched. The CDR3 contains 14 residues. CDR3 amino acids: CASSDPGGTGELFF. CDR3 sequence (DNA): TGCGCCAGCAGTGACCCGGGGGGCACCGGGGAGCTGTTTTTT.

This chain's CDR3 is CASNPGLGTDTQYF. The CDR3 bases are TGTGCCAGCAACCCGGGACTAGGGACAGATACGCAGTATTTT. The chain recombines TRBV6-2 or TRBV6-3 with TRBJ2-3; 8 bases match TRBD2. CDR3 size: 14 residues. The J segment lost 3 bases and the V segment lost 7 bases, leaving 6 bases of the junction unmatched. CDR1 and CDR2 (germline): MNHEY, SVGEGT.

This chain uses TRBV9 with TRBJ1-2; D is uncertain. CDR3 size: 14 residues. V lost 4 bases and J 4 bases, leaving 14 bases between the germline ends. Germline-derived CDR1 and CDR2 are SGDLS and YYNGEE. The CDR3 DNA reads as TGTGCCAGCAGCCCCGCTGGACGGGCCTATGGCTACACCTTC. It is translated as CASSPAGRAYGYTF.

This clonotype turned up a few times. The chain links TRBV5-6 to TRBJ1-1, with D unresolved. Germline assignment: CDR1 SGHDT and CDR2 YYEEEE. Trimming took off 0 bases at V and 2 bases at J, with 5 bases between the two ends. The CDR3 length is 13 residues. CDR3 residues: CASSLERNTEAFF. CDR3 DNA: TGTGCCAGCAGCTTGGAAAGAAACACTGAAGCTTTCTTT.

This clonotype was seen more than once but under ten times. The chain has TRBV27 and TRBJ2-3; 7 bases match TRBD1. CDR3 size: 14 residues. With V trimmed by 7 bases and J by 0 bases, 4 bases remained unmatched. Germline V gene lookup returns CDR1 MNHEY and CDR2 SMNVEV (reference sequence). The CDR3 here is CASNTGVSTDTQYF. The CDR3 region has the DNA TGTGCCAGCAACACAGGGGTTAGCACAGATACGCAGTATTTT.

This clonotype was counted between two and nine times. V usage is TRBV2 and J usage is TRBJ2-1, with D unresolved. V was clipped by 6 bases and J by 15 bases, with 15 bases between them. This CDR3 is built from 11 residues. Looked up from germline, CDR1 is SNHLY and CDR2 is FYNNEI. In DNA form, the CDR3 reads TGTGCCAGCAGGGACCGTTCTGATCCGTTCTTC. Amino acids: CASRDRSDPFF.

The CDR3 DNA follows: TGTGCCAGCAGCTCGAACCCGGTCTGGGGAAGAGAAAAACTGTTTTTT. Protein product: CASSSNPVWGREKLFF. The chain uses TRBV7-9 and TRBJ1-4; D remains unclear. The CDR3 spans 16 residues. Germline loops: CDR1 SEHNR, CDR2 FQNEAQ (reference sequence). V lost 4 bases and J lost 8, with 20 bases in between.

This clonotype was seen only a few times. This chain's CDR3 is CASSSQGTGGAYEQYF. CDR3 nucleotide sequence: TGTGCCAGCAGTTCTCAGGGGACAGGGGGAGCCTACGAGCAGTACTTC. V gene TRBV28 combines with J gene TRBJ2-7, with 11 bases identical to TRBD1. Germline CDR1 is MDHEN and CDR2 is SYDVKM. Losses at the gene ends were 4 bases for V and 2 bases for J; bases not matched to a gene: 7. CDR3 size: 16 residues.

This chain links TRBV4-2 with TRBJ2-3, with D possibly being TRBD2 (5 bases). This CDR3 is 15 amino acids long. The V gene's germline CDR1 is LGHNA and CDR2 YNFKEQ. Trimming stripped 5 bases from V and 1 base from J, with 13 bases between. This CDR3 reads CASSDGRAGTDTQYF. The DNA for the CDR3 is TGTGCCAGCAGCGACGGGCGGGCCGGCACAGATACGCAGTATTTT.

The chain joins TRBV19 to TRBJ1-4; D uncertain. This CDR3 is built from 13 residues. The germline V gene has CDR1 LNHDA and CDR2 SQIVND (reference sequence). Trimming stripped 2 bases from V and 8 bases from J, with 9 bases between. CDR3 sequence reads: CASSILPDEKLFF. CDR3 nucleotides: TGTGCCAGTAGTATACTCCCGGACGAAAAACTGTTTTTT.

The table lists this clonotype with a few counts. This chain links TRBV9 with TRBJ2-5; the match to TRBD2 covers 12 bases. Trimming cost V 1 base and J 5 bases; bases outside gene matches: 9. The CDR3 consists of 17 residues. CDR1 is SGDLS, CDR2 YYNGEE, per germline. CDR3 in amino acids: CASSVSLAGGEGETQYF. For the CDR3, the DNA is TGTGCCAGCAGCGTATCACTAGCGGGAGGTGAAGGGGAGACCCAGTACTTC.

This clonotype has a handful of counts. The chain joins TRBV27 to TRBJ1-2; 8 bases map to TRBD1. V lost 2 bases, J lost 2 bases, and 7 bases stayed unmatched. CDR1 and CDR2 from the germline V gene are MNHEY and SMNVEV (reference sequence). The CDR3 sequence is 16 residues long. CDR3 protein: CASSLTTGAVNYGYTF. CDR3 sequence (DNA): TGTGCCAGCAGTTTAACGACAGGGGCGGTCAACTATGGCTACACCTTC.

The chain joins TRBV6-1 to TRBJ2-7; 9 positions match TRBD1. The CDR3 has 17 residues. Germline trimming cut 4 bases from V and 5 bases from J; bases unmatched to any gene: 15. The germline CDR1 and CDR2 sequences are MNHNS and SASEGT. The CDR3 region has the DNA TGTGCCAGCAGTGCCATCTCACAGGGGGCAAAAACAGACGAGCAGTACTTC. Encoded protein: CASSAISQGAKTDEQYF.

This clonotype was counted ten times or more. The chain links TRBV7-9 to TRBJ1-6; D remains ambiguous. CDR3 length: 12 amino acids. Trimming removed 5 bases at V and 9 bases at J, with 8 bases between. The germline gives CDR1 SEHNR, CDR2 FQNEAQ (reference sequence). The CDR3 loop is CASSRETSPLHF. The CDR3 bases are TGTGCCAGCAGCCGGGAGACTTCACCCCTCCACTTT.